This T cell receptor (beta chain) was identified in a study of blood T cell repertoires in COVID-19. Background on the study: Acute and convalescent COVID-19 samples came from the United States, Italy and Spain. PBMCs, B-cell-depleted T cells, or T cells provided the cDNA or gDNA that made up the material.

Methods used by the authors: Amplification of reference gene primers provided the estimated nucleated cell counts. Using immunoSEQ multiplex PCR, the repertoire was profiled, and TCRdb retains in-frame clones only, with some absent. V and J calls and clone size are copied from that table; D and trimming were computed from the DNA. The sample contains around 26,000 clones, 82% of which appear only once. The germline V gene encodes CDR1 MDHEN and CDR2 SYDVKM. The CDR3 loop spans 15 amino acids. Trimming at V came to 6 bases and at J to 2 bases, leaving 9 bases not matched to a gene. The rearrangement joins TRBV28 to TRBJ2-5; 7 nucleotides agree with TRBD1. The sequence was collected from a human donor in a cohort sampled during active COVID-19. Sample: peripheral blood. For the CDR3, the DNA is TGTGCCAGCAGATTCCCGGGACAGAGACAAGAGACCCAGTACTTC. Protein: CASRFPGQRQETQYF.